This paragraph reports one TCR beta chain. As yet, its antigen is unknown. The V segment lost 7 bases and the J segment 7 bases; nucleotides outside the gene matches: 12. Looked up from germline, CDR1 is LNHDA and CDR2 is SQIVND (reference sequence). CDR3 length: 16 amino acids. This record belongs to a study of cytomegalovirus exposure and HLA in healthy donors. The PCR made use of 60 Vbeta and 13 Jbeta primers. Measured with immunoSEQ multiplex PCR; TCRdb has only the in-frame clones, and not every one. The sample lists 100,000 to 150,000 clones; approximately 80% were seen once. Overall study results and limits: The only immune exposure information that was available was CMV serostatus. Most TCR sequences showed up rarely, but some public TCRs showed up in many donors. Versus the approximately 670-donor mean, an Asian-associated ancestry cluster reportedly showed fewer N-insertions in a later analysis.

The donors gave bone marrow, and they were healthy. The clonotype comes from a man aged 18 to 30 in good health and CMV-seropositive. The sequenced sample consisted of PBMCs. The gene calls are TRBV19 and TRBJ2-1; 11 positions agree with TRBD2. The CDR3 is CASNDPRTSGYNEQFF. CDR3 DNA: TGTGCCAGTAACGACCCCCGGACTAGCGGGTATAATGAGCAGTTCTTC.